The 14 T cell receptor beta chains given below trace back to one sample, sequenced in a study of CD8+ T cells in alopecia areata. Treatment: oral pan-JAK inhibitor, 5-10 mg twice daily. It was cDNA, reverse transcribed from extracted RNA, that served as the sequencing template. TCRdb keeps only in-frame clones here, not all; method: immunoSEQ multiplex PCR. The table records fewer than 250,000 clones, roughly 70% of them present only once. Sequencing was performed on CD4+ T cells sorted from blood, taken at approximately week 50, from a patient treated with tofacitinib. The receptors were gathered from a human donor with alopecia areata.

This chain links TRBV30 with TRBJ2-7; 8 nucleotides match TRBD1. This CDR3 has 13 amino acids. Germline V gene sequence: CDR1 GTSNPN, CDR2 SVGIG (reference sequence). V was pared by 5 bases and J by 2 bases, with 5 bases of the junction left unmatched. The CDR3 spells CAWGPDRAYEQYF. The CDR3 bases are TGTGCCTGGGGACCGGACAGGGCCTACGAGCAGTACTTC. Full variable domain (remainder filled in from reference TRBV30 and TRBJ2-7): SQTIHQWPATLVQPVGSPLSLECTVEGTSNPNLYWYRQAAGRGLQLLFYSVGIGQISSEVPQNLSASRPQDRQFILSSKKLLLSDSGFYLCAWGPDRAYEQYFGPGTRLTVT.

The chain employs TRBV29-1 and TRBJ1-1; no clear D gene. CDR1 and CDR2 from the germline V gene are SQVTM and ANQGSEA. Trimming left V 2 bases short and J 4 bases short, with 5 bases between. CDR3 length equals 11 residues. The DNA of the CDR3 is TGCAGCGTTGAACTGGTCACTGAAGCTTTCTTT. It encodes CSVELVTEAFF.

The CDR3 loop reads CAWSGQGNYEQYF. The CDR3 region has the DNA TGTGCCTGGAGTGGACAGGGGAACTACGAGCAGTACTTC. The chain is built from TRBV30 and TRBJ2-7; 8 nucleotides agree with TRBD1. The CDR3 runs to 13 residues. The germline CDR1 and CDR2 sequences are GTSNPN and SVGIG (reference sequence). J gave up 3 bases and V 1 base, and 2 bases lay outside the gene matches. Full variable domain (outside the CDR3, taken from reference TRBV30 and TRBJ2-7): SQTIHQWPATLVQPVGSPLSLECTVEGTSNPNLYWYRQAAGRGLQLLFYSVGIGQISSEVPQNLSASRPQDRQFILSSKKLLLSDSGFYLCAWSGQGNYEQYFGPGTRLTVT.

The chain uses TRBV2 and TRBJ2-7; no firm D call. The germline gives CDR1 SNHLY, CDR2 FYNNEI. Deletions cut 3 bases from V and 4 bases from J, with 7 bases between. The length of the CDR3 is 12 residues. The CDR3 here is CASSEVRYEQYF. In nucleotides, the CDR3 is TGTGCCAGCAGTGAGGTGAGGTACGAGCAGTACTTC.

V gene TRBV29-1 combines with J gene TRBJ2-1; D is undetermined. Germline CDR1 SQVTM, CDR2 ANQGSEA. V dropped 3 bases and J dropped 0 bases, with 12 bases sitting between them. The CDR3 has 15 residues. CDR3 amino acids: CSVDVSPSSYNEQFF. The CDR3 coding sequence is TGCAGCGTTGATGTCAGTCCGAGCTCCTACAATGAGCAGTTCTTC.

In its sample, this clone was seen a few times. This same CDR3 is encoded by further DNA sequences in the sample. The chain uses TRBV9 and TRBJ2-2; D remains unclear. The CDR3 runs 13 residues. Between the trimmed V and J ends, which lost 0 bases and 5 bases, there was a span of 5 bases. The germline V gene has CDR1 SGDLS and CDR2 YYNGEE. The CDR3, as DNA: TGTGCCAGCAGCGTAGGAACTACCGGGGAGCTGTTTTTT. Its protein is CASSVGTTGELFF.

This rearrangement joins TRBV7-3 to TRBJ1-1; D unresolved. Germline CDR1 is SGHTA and CDR2 is FQGTGA. The length of the CDR3 is 14 residues. V was trimmed by 2 bases and J by 1 base, leaving 8 bases between them. CDR3 bases: TGTGCCAGCAGCTTACATGGCGGGAACACTGAAGCTTTCTTT. Amino acids: CASSLHGGNTEAFF.

This clone was seen a few times. This chain connects TRBV6-5 to TRBJ2-7; 7 positions agree with TRBD1. V shed 5 bases, J shed 0 bases, and the junction held 7 bases outside the gene matches. Germline CDR1 is MNHEY and CDR2 is SVGAGI. The CDR3 length is 15 residues. CDR3 coding DNA: TGTGCCAGCAGTCCAAACAGGGGTAGCTCCTACGAGCAGTACTTC. It codes for CASSPNRGSSYEQYF.

This chain uses TRBV29-1 with TRBJ2-7, with 11 bases aligning to TRBD1. V was pared by 0 bases and J by 3 bases, with 4 bases of the junction left unmatched. The CDR3 covers 15 residues. The germline V gene encodes CDR1 SQVTM and CDR2 ANQGSEA. The CDR3 loop is CSVEDSGTGGYEQYF. CDR3 coding DNA: TGCAGCGTTGAAGATTCAGGGACAGGGGGCTACGAGCAGTACTTC.

This clone has only one observation. The chain combines TRBV30 with TRBJ1-6, with D unresolved. Trimming pared 3 bases from V and 4 bases from J, leaving 16 bases between. Germline V lookup: CDR1 GTSNPN, CDR2 SVGIG (reference sequence). The CDR3 has 16 residues. This CDR3 reads CAWRASRLSYNSPLHF. CDR3 sequence (DNA): TGTGCCTGGAGAGCGTCCAGGCTCAGTTATAATTCACCCCTCCACTTT.

This chain connects TRBV5-1 to TRBJ1-2, with 7 bases that match TRBD1. The V gene end was trimmed by 5 bases and the J gene end by 7 bases; junction bases not matched to a gene: 5. Germline-derived CDR1 and CDR2 are SGHRS and YFSETQ. The CDR3 covers 12 residues. In nucleotides, the CDR3 is TGCGCCAGCAGGACAGGGCTGGGTGGCTACACCTTC. Residues: CASRTGLGGYTF.

This clone occurred a few times. V gene TRBV10-2 combines with J gene TRBJ2-1; D uncertain. Trimming removed 6 bases from V and 3 bases from J, with 3 bases in between. CDR3 length: 11 residues. The V gene's germline CDR1 is WSHSY and CDR2 SAAADI. CDR3 sequence (DNA): TGCGCCAGCAGATTCTACAATGAGCAGTTCTTC. Amino acid sequence: CASRFYNEQFF.

V gene TRBV5-6 combines with J gene TRBJ1-6; no clear D gene. CDR1 is SGHDT, CDR2 YYEEEE, per germline. This CDR3 region has 15 residues. The V end lost 0 bases, the J end lost 0 bases, and 4 bases lay between the germline ends. CDR3 region: CASSLDSSYNSPLHF. In nucleotides, the CDR3 is TGTGCCAGCAGCTTGGACAGCTCCTATAATTCACCCCTCCACTTT.

The chain has TRBV29-1 and TRBJ2-7, with D hard to call. Per germline, CDR1 SQVTM and CDR2 ANQGSEA. Trimming took off 7 bases at V and 1 base at J, with 17 bases between the two ends. The CDR3 has 14 amino acids. CDR3 coding DNA: TGCAGCGCCACGGTGGTGGTGGGGTCCTACGAGCAGTACTTC. Its translation is CSATVVVGSYEQYF.